Presented here are 10 T cell receptor beta chains from one specimen sequenced in a study of CD8 T cells in Susac syndrome (dated by TCRdb to about 2019). The library was built by means of the immunoSEQ multiplex PCR assay. RNA was extracted with the RNeasy kit and about 0.5 to 1 ug was reverse transcribed using random hexamers. The public reads were reanalyzed by TCRdb: fastp trimming at Q25, MiXCR alignment, in-frame beta chains only. CDR3 protein sequences are deduplicated, and each keeps its most common genes and DNA. This sample is represented by 170,000 or so distinct CDR3 sequences; roughly 92% of them were singletons. Of the sample, more than 0.08% is held by the ten largest clones. Material: CD4+ T cells from PBMCs. The receptors shown here come from a human donor with multiple sclerosis.

The chain combines TRBV20-1 with TRBJ1-6; tentatively, D is TRBD1 (6 bases). Trimming took off 3 bases at V and 10 bases at J, with 19 bases between the two ends. Germline CDR1 is DFQATT and CDR2 is SNEGSKA (reference sequence). There are 15 residues in the CDR3. CDR3 DNA sequence: TGCAGTGCTAGTTCGGCGGGACAAAGGGAATCACCCCTCCACTTT. Protein: CSASSAGQRESPLHF.

V and J are TRBV11-1 and TRBJ2-2; the D is unclear. CDR3 length: 16 amino acids. Trimming shortened V by 4 bases and J by 3 bases, and 15 bases separated the two germline ends. Germline lookup yields CDR1 SGHAT and CDR2 FQDESV (reference sequence). CDR3 bases: TGTGCCAGCAGCTCACTTTCCGCGGCCGACACCGGGGAGCTGTTTTTT. Translating gives CASSSLSAADTGELFF.

This clonotype has more than one count but fewer than ten. The chain combines TRBV5-1 with TRBJ1-5; D uncertain. The V end was cut by 0 bases, the J end by 3 bases, with 7 bases between. CDR1 is SGHRS, CDR2 YFSETQ, per germline. This CDR3 comprises 14 residues. This CDR3 reads CASSLGTNNQPQHF. The CDR3 DNA follows: TGCGCCAGCAGCTTGGGAACCAACAATCAGCCCCAGCATTTT.

This clonotype was counted between two and nine times. This CDR3 is CASSFSGGSPYEQYF. The CDR3 DNA reads TGTGCCAGTAGTTTCAGCGGGGGCTCACCCTACGAGCAGTACTTC. The chain is built from TRBV19 and TRBJ2-7; 8 bases map to TRBD2. This CDR3 has 15 amino acids. The germline gives CDR1 LNHDA, CDR2 SQIVND (reference sequence). With 5 bases clipped from V and 2 bases from J, the junction kept 8 bases outside the gene matches. Looking up the rest from reference TRBV19 and TRBJ2-7 gives the full variable domain: DGGITQSPKYLFRKEGQNVTLSCEQNLNHDAMYWYRQDPGQGLRLIYYSQIVNDFQKGDIAEGYSVSREKKESFPLTVTSAQKNPTAFYLCASSFSGGSPYEQYFGPGTRLTVT.

The CDR3 loop reads CSASSTSNQPQHF. DNA for the CDR3: TGCAGTGCTAGTTCCACCAGCAATCAGCCCCAGCATTTT. The chain carries TRBV20-1 and TRBJ1-5; D gene unclear. Germline-derived CDR1 and CDR2 are DFQATT and SNEGSKA (reference sequence). V was cut by 3 bases and J by 1 base, with 7 bases left in between. This CDR3 has 13 amino acids.

The V gene is TRBV20-1, the J gene TRBJ2-1; TRBD2 matches at 7 bases. CDR3 length: 13 residues. V lost 4 bases, J lost 5 bases, and 5 bases stayed unmatched. Germline V gene lookup returns CDR1 DFQATT and CDR2 SNEGSKA (reference sequence). Written as DNA, the CDR3 is TGCAGTGCTATCGGCGGGAGCCACAATGAGCAGTTCTTC. Residues: CSAIGGSHNEQFF.

The chain links TRBV2 to TRBJ2-1, with D possibly matching TRBD2 (7 bases). CDR1 SNHLY and CDR2 FYNNEI come from the germline V gene. CDR3 length equals 16 residues. The ends were cut back, 6 bases at V and 9 bases at J, with 24 bases in the middle. In nucleotides, the CDR3 is TGTGCCAGCAGGCCGGGGGGCAAGGACTACTACTTTGAGCAGTTCTTC. It translates to CASRPGGKDYYFEQFF.

The V call is TRBV19, the J call TRBJ2-7, with TRBD2 identical over 11 bases. Germline V CDR1 and CDR2: LNHDA, SQIVND (reference sequence). V shed 5 bases, J shed 6 bases, and the junction held 6 bases outside the gene matches. The CDR3 spans 14 residues. CDR3 loop: CASSGGLAAPEQYF. The CDR3 coding sequence is TGTGCCAGTAGTGGGGGACTAGCGGCACCCGAGCAGTACTTC.

The chain uses TRBV6-5 and TRBJ1-2; D is unresolved. The germline gives CDR1 MNHEY, CDR2 SVGAGI. The CDR3 is 14 amino acids. V lost 7 bases to trimming and J lost 4 bases, with 16 bases between them. CDR3 in amino acids: CASNPRWAGYGYTF. The CDR3 DNA reads as TGTGCCAGCAACCCTCGATGGGCGGGCTATGGCTACACCTTC.

The chain links TRBV4-3 to TRBJ2-7; D possibly corresponds to TRBD2 (6 bases). V lost 4 bases and J lost 7, with 11 bases in between. The CDR3 extends over 12 amino acids. The germline CDR1 and CDR2 sequences are LGHNA and YSLEER. CDR3 sequence (DNA): TGCGCCAGCAGCCCCATAGGAGGGGAGCAGTACTTC. Protein product: CASSPIGGEQYF.